This T cell receptor beta chain was captured in a study of beta chain features in type 1 diabetes. The study, taken as a whole, reports: Shortening of TCRB CDR3s, moderate but significant, appeared in all four CD4+ subsets of Type 1 diabetes patients.

Expressed TCRB transcripts were sequenced because the entire RNA isolate underwent reverse transcription. Libraries were prepared by immunoSEQ multiplex PCR; TCRdb keeps only in-frame clonotypes and omits some of them. The sample includes 160,000 or so clones, roughly 10% seen only once; the top ten take roughly 2%. Turning to this clone: Its matching antigen is unknown.

This TCR was recovered from a man aged 18 to 29 in good health. Sequenced material: central memory CD4+ T cells from blood.

The CDR3 DNA follows: TGTGCCAGCAGATCCTATCAGGCAATAAAGGGAGAGGGCTACACCTTC. It is translated as CASRSYQAIKGEGYTF. The chain has TRBV7-3 and TRBJ1-2; D not resolved. The CDR3 loop spans 16 amino acids. In germline, CDR1 is SGHTA, CDR2 FQGTGA. V lost 6 bases, J lost 8 bases, and 25 bases lay in between.